This T cell receptor beta chain was observed in a study of blood T cell repertoires in COVID-19. The overall study: The origin of the acute and convalescent COVID-19 samples was the United States, Italy and Spain.

This clone was seen a single time. Authors' data handling: Scientists estimated how many nucleated cells there were by amplifying reference gene primers. Generated by immunoSEQ multiplex PCR, the TCRdb table keeps only in-frame clones and is missing some. The DNA was the basis for D and trimming; V, J and clone size are from that table. This table has about 200,000 clones, roughly 80% appearing once. Sequencing was carried out using peripheral blood. This TCR was sampled from a woman older than 75 with COVID-19, enrolled during active disease.

CDR3 in amino acids: CAISEPNRGVNTEAFF. The CDR3 region has the DNA TGTGCCATCAGTGAGCCAAACAGGGGTGTAAACACTGAAGCTTTCTTT. V gene TRBV10-3 combines with J gene TRBJ1-1, with 7 bases lining up with TRBD1. The CDR3 sequence is 16 residues long. Germline assignment: CDR1 ENHRY and CDR2 SYGVKD. V was pared by 2 bases and J by 2 bases, with 8 bases of the junction left unmatched.